One T cell receptor (beta chain) is described in this entry. Its antigen is not known. 5'RACE template switching with UMIs generated TCR beta cDNA. TCRdb re-analyzed the 5' RACE reads; it lists each CDR3 protein once, without DNA. The sample holds approximately 420,000 distinct CDR3 sequences. Germline V gene lookup returns CDR1 MNHEY and CDR2 SVGAGI. CDR3 length: 14 amino acids. This entry is derived from a study of T cells expressing NK-cell markers. Overall study findings and caveats: The HCMV specificity of the expanded NKG2C+ T cell clones stayed unresolved.

The TCR was taken from a woman aged 45-59 years in good health. Sequencing was done on a sample of blood T cells: a sorted CD56 or NKG2C T cell subset, CD4+ or CD8+ T cells, or bulk PBMC T cells (not recorded which). The V call is TRBV6-5, the J call TRBJ2-7. CDR3 loop: CASSSSGWAYEQYF.